This TCR beta chain was sequenced for a study of regulatory T cells in long-lasting Graves disease (dated by TCRdb to about 2021). The study in broad terms: In the newly diagnosed Graves' disease group, patients had been taking antithyroid drugs for less than 3 months. This study used TCR sequencing and RNA sequencing of peripheral blood to compare persistent Graves' disease patients against newly diagnosed Graves' disease patients. The study took place in China and was registered as a clinical trial. TCR sequencing covered some 13 persistent and around 20 newly diagnosed Graves' disease patients, about 35 samples in total.

This clonotype was found many times. Its antigen is unknown. Base qualities are not provided; no much larger clone lies one nucleotide away. The library was obtained by multiplex PCR. Sequencing was performed on an Illumina HiSeq 4000. iRepertoire HTBI primers and Arm-PCR amplification of CDR3 regions were used to construct TCR beta libraries. Gel purification was performed on PCR products prior to sequencing. Regarding the original processing steps: A total of roughly 65 TRBV and some 15 TRBJ segments were identified across samples and were used for gene usage analysis of CDR3 amino acid clonotypes. Filtered high-quality paired reads were merged into contigs using COPE and FqMerger. BLAST was used to align contigs to the IMGT TRBV, TRBD and TRBJ reference genes, and CDR3 was defined following IMGT. Any clonotype with a frequency above 0.1% was counted as a highly expanded clone. Shannon entropy served as the measure of repertoire diversity, while the Gini coefficient captured V-J evenness. A clonotype found in more than one individual was treated as public. The public sequencing data were trimmed at Q25 with fastp and processed into clonotypes with MiXCR by TCRdb, which kept only in-frame beta chains. Every CDR3 protein is listed once, alongside the most common genes and DNA of its rows. The V and J calls shown here were made by TCRdb, not taken from the authors' results. This sample gives under 700,000 distinct CDR3 sequences in total; about 16% of them show up just once. Together, the top ten hold roughly 25% of the sample.

What the study reported, not specific to this receptor: Compared with newly diagnosed patients, patients with persistent Graves' disease had lower TCR Shannon entropy and fewer highly expanded clones, which suggests clonal expansion. The authors acknowledged the small sample size as a limitation that may reduce accuracy. Sequencing and analysis were limited to the TCR beta chain. Because the primary lesion, thyroid tissue, could not be accessed, the study looked at peripheral blood alone. Preferential use of TRBV28, TRBJ1-2 and TRBJ2-5 was observed in persistent disease, whereas TRBV20-1 and TRBJ2-1 were favored in newly diagnosed disease. A larger number of public clonotypes was shared among persistent patients (fewer than 3,000) than among newly diagnosed patients (around 890).

From its cysteine to its phenylalanine, the CDR3 spans 13 amino acids. The DNA shown is the 39-base CDR3, in frame from base 1. Taken from the germline V gene, the CDR1 and CDR2 loops are SNHLY and FYNNEI. Compared with germline, V lacks 6 bases and J lacks 6 bases; bases without a gene match: 8. The time point label for this specimen denotes: newly diagnosed GD, antithyroid drugs for less than 3 months. RNA was extracted from PBMCs in TRIzol for both TCR sequencing and RNA sequencing. Graves' disease was diagnosed according to American Thyroid Association guidelines. The patients came from an endocrinology department in Xi'an, China. Each patient gave about 9.1 milliliters of peripheral blood, collected in an EDTA anticoagulant tube. Ficoll Paque Plus density gradient separation was used to isolate PBMCs, and no additional T cell sorting was done. An Agilent 2100 Bioanalyzer and agarose gel were used to check RNA quality, while a NanoDrop 2000 measured RNA concentration.

These same data were also listed under a study on T cells in Graves' hyperthyroidism and ophthalmopathy. The second study, in turn, reports: A patient counted as having stable Graves' hyperthyroidism if no progression to ophthalmopathy occurred over 18 months of follow-up. Hyperthyroidism patients were newly diagnosed, with disease duration under 2 months, and aged 18 to 65 years. Patients with uncontrolled infections, other autoimmune diseases, pregnancy or lactation were excluded. Diagnoses were based on clinical symptoms, serum thyroxine and TRAb, thyroid ultrasound and orbital computed tomography. For the first round of RT-PCR on the TCR CDR3, the HTBI primer set was used together with the Qiagen OneStep RT-PCR kit. Most expanded thyroid clonotypes (frequency above 0.001) were also detected in blood, suggesting blood repertoires may reflect thyroid immune responses. In cross-validation, a model built on a 13 V-J signature told ophthalmopathy apart from stable hyperthyroidism with 85% to 90% sensitivity and about 81% specificity, and in testing the same model reached 80%/75%. During validation, the model predicted progression to ophthalmopathy a median of approximately 6.5 months ahead of onset, with approximately 70% sensitivity and almost 75% specificity. To identify TCR V-J signatures that set the groups apart, the researchers used a discovery cohort of 90 to 100 patients, made up of roughly 45 with Graves' ophthalmopathy and 57 with stable Graves' hyperthyroidism. An independent validation cohort of under 20 hyperthyroidism patients and approximately 15 patients who later progressed to ophthalmopathy tested prospective prediction of ophthalmopathy. The approximately 90 discovery patients were randomly split 7:3 into training and test sets. In roughly six Graves' hyperthyroidism patients, the study also compared T-cell repertoires from thyroid tissue with T-cell repertoires from blood. After blood sampling, hyperthyroidism patients were treated with methimazole at a starting dose of 30 mg daily, and ophthalmopathy patients were treated with high-dose intravenous methylprednisolone. Libraries were constructed in a second round of multiplex PCR, after which size selection and purification were performed. Paired-end sequencing of the libraries was performed with 100 bp reads on an Illumina HiSeq2000. Raw data were processed with SOAPnuke, discarding reads with adapters, uncalled bases, mean Phred below 15, or no exact constant-primer or identifier match. High-quality paired reads were merged with COPE v1.2.5, and unique nucleotide sequences were defined as clonotypes. MiTCR v1.1 was used to align the clonotypes against IMGT TRBV, TRBD and TRBJ reference segments. The analysis was restricted to V-J combinations with a frequency above 0.0001, which together covered about 99% of the repertoires. A TCS score was defined as the ratio of F50 (clonal expansion) to E x V (chaos), with BLOSUM62-based TCRdist applied between CDR3 peptides within each V-J. Welch's t-statistics and random forest reduced roughly 530 V-J features to roughly 13, which were used in a naive Bayes classifier (R e1071). No statistical method was used to fix the sample size in advance, and group allocation was not hidden from the investigators. The paper reports TCR Vbeta CDR3 sequencing of about 140 peripheral blood samples: some 41 ophthalmopathy, roughly 80 hyperthyroidism and approximately 17 progressor patients.

The rearrangement combines TRBV2 with TRBJ2-7, and 7 junctional nucleotides match TRBD1. This specimen was peripheral blood mononuclear cells (PBMCs), taken at new diagnosis, from a patient treated with antithyroid drugs. This sequence originates from a woman aged 35-65 years with Graves disease. Donor details come from another sample of the same person, matched by shared clones. Read as DNA, the sequence is TGTGCCAGCAGCTCCGACAGGGCTGTCGAGCAGTACTTC. Its coded protein is CASSSDRAVEQYF.